These 18 T cell receptor beta chains originate from one sample sequenced in a study of blood T cell repertoires in COVID-19. Clones were sequenced by immunoSEQ multiplex PCR, and TCRdb holds only the in-frame ones, with some missing. The sample contains approximately 26,000 clones, around 91% of which appear only once. Material: peripheral blood. All receptors come from an older woman with active COVID-19.

The chain's CDR3 is CASSLALEDEQYF. Written as DNA, the CDR3 is TGTGCCAGCAGTTTAGCGCTAGAGGACGAGCAGTACTTC. The chain recombines TRBV12-3 or TRBV12-4 with TRBJ2-7; D unclear. This CDR3 region has 13 residues. V lost 0 bases, J lost 5 bases, and 8 bases lay in between.

The genes are TRBV7-2 and TRBJ1-4, with TRBD1 as a possible D gene (5 bases). The germline CDR1 and CDR2 sequences are SGHTA and FQGNSA. The V gene lost 1 base and the J gene lost 8 bases, with 14 bases spanning the gap. This CDR3 contains 15 residues. CDR3 protein: CASSLVVGVDEKLFF. The CDR3 coding sequence is TGTGCCAGCAGCTTAGTAGTAGGGGTGGACGAAAAACTGTTTTTT.

The V call is TRBV5-8, the J call TRBJ2-2; weak D call: TRBD2 (5 bases). The V end was cut by 3 bases, the J end by 6 bases, with 12 bases between. The germline V gene has CDR1 SGHTS and CDR2 YDEGEE. The CDR3 runs 14 residues. CDR3 DNA: TGTGCCAGCAGCTCCGGGGTTATGCCCGGGGAGCTGTTTTTT. Amino acid sequence: CASSSGVMPGELFF.

The chain combines TRBV4-2 with TRBJ2-2, with 13 positions matching TRBD2. Germline V gene lookup returns CDR1 LGHNA and CDR2 YNFKEQ. The CDR3 is made up of 18 amino acids. V lost 7 bases and J lost 7; bases outside the gene matches: 15. The CDR3 DNA is TGTGCCAGCACCTGGGCGGGACTAGCGGGACTCGGGGGCGGGGAGCTGTTTTTT. Protein product: CASTWAGLAGLGGGELFF.

The chain joins TRBV3-1 (or the pseudogene TRBV3-2) to TRBJ2-1; no definite D call. Germline V gene data show CDR1 as LGHDT and CDR2 as YNNKEL (reference sequence). Between the trimmed V and J ends, which lost 1 base and 4 bases, there was a span of 11 bases. CDR3 size: 15 residues. CDR3 coding DNA: TGTGCCAGCAGCCAAGGAAGCATCAGGTACAATGAGCAGTTCTTC. This translates into CASSQGSIRYNEQFF.

This clone appeared a few times. The chain uses TRBV7-8 and TRBJ1-2; D remains unclear. The CDR3 has 15 amino acids. Germline-derived CDR1 and CDR2 are SGHVS and FQNEAQ. The ends were cut back, 2 bases at V and 0 bases at J, with 10 bases in the middle. The DNA for the CDR3 is TGTGCCAGCAGCTTAACCCCGACAACTAACTATGGCTACACCTTC. This gives the protein CASSLTPTTNYGYTF.

This rearrangement joins TRBV9 to TRBJ1-1; unclear D gene. CDR1 and CDR2 (germline): SGDLS, YYNGEE. V lost 7 bases to trimming and J lost 3 bases, with 16 bases between them. CDR3 size: 14 residues. CDR3: CASGRRDTDTEAFF. CDR3 in DNA: TGTGCCAGCGGGAGGCGGGATACAGACACTGAAGCTTTCTTT.

This clone has only a few counts. V and J are TRBV6-4 and TRBJ2-2; D unresolved. Trimming stripped 7 bases from V and 3 bases from J, with 21 bases between. The CDR3 covers 17 residues. The germline CDR1 and CDR2 sequences are MRHNA and SNTAGT. CDR3 in DNA: TGTGCCAGCATCCCTTTTCCCCGTCACCGGTACACCGGGGAGCTGTTTTTT. Residues: CASIPFPRHRYTGELFF.

The J gene is TRBJ2-3, the V gene TRBV7-9; TRBD2 is a possible D gene (7 bases). The CDR3 extends over 16 amino acids. V was trimmed by 5 bases and J by 0 bases, leaving 15 bases between them. CDR1 is SEHNR, CDR2 FQNEAQ, per germline (reference sequence). The CDR3 DNA is TGTGCCAGCAGCCCAAGGGGGGGAGAAAGCACAGATACGCAGTATTTT. As protein: CASSPRGGESTDTQYF.

The chain links TRBV5-1 to TRBJ2-2; D possibly corresponds to TRBD2 (5 bases). Trimming removed 3 bases at V and 1 base at J, with 10 bases between. Looked up from germline, CDR1 is SGHRS and CDR2 is YFSETQ. This CDR3 is built from 15 residues. This CDR3 is CASSSTAGNTGELFF. The CDR3 DNA reads as TGCGCCAGCAGCTCTACGGCGGGGAACACCGGGGAGCTGTTTTTT. Full variable domain (remainder filled in from reference TRBV5-1 and TRBJ2-2): KAGVTQTPRYLIKTRGQQVTLSCSPISGHRSVSWYQQTPGQGLQFLFEYFSETQRNKGNFPGRFSGRQFSNSRSEMNVSTLELGDSALYLCASSSTAGNTGELFFGEGSRLTVL.

The CDR3: CASRAGPNYEQYF. Written as DNA, the CDR3 is TGTGCCAGCAGGGCGGGACCAAACTACGAGCAGTACTTC. V is TRBV6-5 and J is TRBJ2-7; possibly TRBD2 for D (6 bases). CDR3 length equals 13 residues. Germline V gene data show CDR1 as MNHEY and CDR2 as SVGAGI. The ends were cut back, 6 bases at V and 3 bases at J, with 12 bases in the middle.

The sample holds a few counts of this clone. The V and J genes are TRBV6-4 and TRBJ2-1; 12 positions match TRBD2. V dropped 7 bases and J dropped 7; count of bases not matched to a gene: 5. From germline, CDR1 is MRHNA and CDR2 SNTAGT. The CDR3 contains 14 residues. The CDR3 loop reads CASMPLAGGNEQFF. In nucleotides, the CDR3 is TGTGCCAGCATGCCCCTAGCGGGAGGGAATGAGCAGTTCTTC.

This clone was detected once. The chain has TRBV6-1 and TRBJ2-3, with 8 bases aligning to TRBD2. J lost 2 bases, V lost 1 base, and 2 bases had no gene match. This CDR3 contains 15 residues. In germline, CDR1 is MNHNS, CDR2 SASEGT. The CDR3 DNA sequence: TGTGCCAGCAGTGAAGGTAGCGGGAACACAGATACGCAGTATTTT. It specifies CASSEGSGNTDTQYF.

The chain has TRBV11-2 and TRBJ2-1; 8 nucleotides line up with TRBD2. The CDR3 length is 14 residues. Per the germline V gene, CDR1 is SGHAT and CDR2 is FQNNGV. The junction had 6 bases not matched to a gene; V was cut back by 6 bases and J by 5 bases. The CDR3 DNA sequence: TGTGCCAGCAGACCGGGACTAGACAACAATGAGCAGTTCTTC. Its protein is CASRPGLDNNEQFF.

The V and J genes are TRBV11-2 and TRBJ2-1, with D possibly TRBD2 on 5 matching bases. The CDR3 is 13 amino acids. V lost 5 bases, J lost 6 bases, and 11 bases lay in between. Germline-derived CDR1 and CDR2 are SGHAT and FQNNGV. As DNA, the CDR3 is TGTGCCAGCAGCCCAGTGGCGGGCAATGAGCAGTTCTTC. Amino acids: CASSPVAGNEQFF.

This chain links TRBV15 with TRBJ2-5; 9 bases match TRBD2. The CDR3 has 14 residues. CDR1 is LNHNV, CDR2 YYDKDF, per germline (reference sequence). J was trimmed by 4 bases and V by 5 bases; bases with no gene match: 5. CDR3 sequence: CATSAAGGGETQYF. CDR3 DNA sequence: TGTGCCACCAGCGCGGCGGGAGGGGGAGAGACCCAGTACTTC.

The gene calls are TRBV5-6 and TRBJ2-7; 8 bases fit TRBD1. Germline CDR1 and CDR2: SGHDT and YYEEEE. CDR3 size: 14 residues. After removal of 2 bases from V and 4 bases from J, the junction contained 5 bases not matched to a gene. CDR3: CASSLRDRWYEQYF. The CDR3 bases are TGTGCCAGCAGCTTACGGGACAGGTGGTACGAGCAGTACTTC.

The chain's CDR3 is CASSLAPAGADTQYF. The CDR3 nucleotides are TGCGCCAGCAGCTTGGCCCCAGCGGGAGCGGATACGCAGTATTTT. This chain connects TRBV5-1 to TRBJ2-3, with 8 positions matching TRBD2. Losses at the gene ends were 0 bases for V and 6 bases for J; bases not matched to a gene: 6. The germline CDR1 and CDR2 sequences are SGHRS and YFSETQ. The CDR3 has 15 amino acids.